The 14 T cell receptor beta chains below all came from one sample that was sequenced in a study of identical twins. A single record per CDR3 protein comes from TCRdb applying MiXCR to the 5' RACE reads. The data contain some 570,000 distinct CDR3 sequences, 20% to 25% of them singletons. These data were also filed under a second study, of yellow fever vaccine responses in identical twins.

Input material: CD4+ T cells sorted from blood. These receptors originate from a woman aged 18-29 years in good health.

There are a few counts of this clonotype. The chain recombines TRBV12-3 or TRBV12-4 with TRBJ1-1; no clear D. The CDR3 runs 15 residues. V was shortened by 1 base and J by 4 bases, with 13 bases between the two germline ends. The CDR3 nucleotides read TGTGCCAGCAGTTTAGTCGGCGGGATGGGCACTGAAGCTTTCTTT. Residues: CASSLVGGMGTEAFF.

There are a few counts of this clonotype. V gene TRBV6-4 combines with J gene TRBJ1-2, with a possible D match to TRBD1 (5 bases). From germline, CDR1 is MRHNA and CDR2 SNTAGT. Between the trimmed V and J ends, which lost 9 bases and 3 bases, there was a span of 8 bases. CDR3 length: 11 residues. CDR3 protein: CASTGDYGYTF. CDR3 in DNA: TGTGCCAGTACAGGTGACTATGGCTACACCTTC.

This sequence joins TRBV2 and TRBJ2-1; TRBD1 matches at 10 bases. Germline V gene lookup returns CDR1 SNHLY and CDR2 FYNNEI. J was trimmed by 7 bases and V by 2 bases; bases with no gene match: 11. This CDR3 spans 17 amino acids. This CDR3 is CASSELGQGFPRNEQFF. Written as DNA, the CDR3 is TGTGCCAGCAGTGAATTGGGACAGGGGTTCCCTCGGAATGAGCAGTTCTTC.

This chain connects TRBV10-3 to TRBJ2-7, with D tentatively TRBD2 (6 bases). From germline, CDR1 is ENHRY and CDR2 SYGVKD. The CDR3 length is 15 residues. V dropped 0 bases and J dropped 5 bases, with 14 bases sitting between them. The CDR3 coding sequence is TGTGCCATCAGTGAGTCGAGTCGGGGGAGAGACGAGCAGTACTTC. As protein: CAISESSRGRDEQYF.

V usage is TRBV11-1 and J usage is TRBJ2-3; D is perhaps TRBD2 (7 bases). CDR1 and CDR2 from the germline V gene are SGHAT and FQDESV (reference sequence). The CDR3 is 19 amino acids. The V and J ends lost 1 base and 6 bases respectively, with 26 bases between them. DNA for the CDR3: TGTGCCAGCAGCTTAGACGGGGGGCTGTCCGTGCAACTTCTGGATACGCAGTATTTT. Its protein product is CASSLDGGLSVQLLDTQYF.

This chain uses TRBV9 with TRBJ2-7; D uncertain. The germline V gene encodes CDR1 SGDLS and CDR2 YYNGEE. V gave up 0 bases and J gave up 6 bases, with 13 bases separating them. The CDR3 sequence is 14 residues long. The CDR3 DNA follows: TGTGCCAGCAGCGTAGCCCCTGGTGCCGGCGAGCAGTACTTC. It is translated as CASSVAPGAGEQYF.

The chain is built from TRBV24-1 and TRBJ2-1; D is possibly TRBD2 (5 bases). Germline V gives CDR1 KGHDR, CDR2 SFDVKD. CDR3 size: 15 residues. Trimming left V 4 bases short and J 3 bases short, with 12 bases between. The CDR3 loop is CATSESGVVYNEQFF. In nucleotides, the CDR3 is TGTGCCACCAGTGAGAGCGGAGTGGTCTACAATGAGCAGTTCTTC.

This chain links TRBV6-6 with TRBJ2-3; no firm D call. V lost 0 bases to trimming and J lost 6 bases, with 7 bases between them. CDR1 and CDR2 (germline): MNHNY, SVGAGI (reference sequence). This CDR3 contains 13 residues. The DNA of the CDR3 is TGTGCCAGCAGTTACTCCCCCTGGGATACGCAGTATTTT. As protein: CASSYSPWDTQYF.

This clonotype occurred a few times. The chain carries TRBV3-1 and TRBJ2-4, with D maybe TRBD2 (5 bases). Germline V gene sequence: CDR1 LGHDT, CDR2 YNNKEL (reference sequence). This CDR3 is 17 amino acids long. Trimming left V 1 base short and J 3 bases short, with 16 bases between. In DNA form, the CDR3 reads TGTGCCAGCAGCCAAGTCAGAGGGTTTGGGGACAAAAACATTCAGTACTTC. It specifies CASSQVRGFGDKNIQYF.

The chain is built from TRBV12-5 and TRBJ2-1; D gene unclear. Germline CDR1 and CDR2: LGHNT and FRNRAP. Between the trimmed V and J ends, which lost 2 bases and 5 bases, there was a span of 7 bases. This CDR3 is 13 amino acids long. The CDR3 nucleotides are TGTGCTAGTGGTTTGTTCCCCAACAATGAGCAGTTCTTC. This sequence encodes CASGLFPNNEQFF. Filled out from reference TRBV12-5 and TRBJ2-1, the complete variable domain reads DARVTQTPRHKVTEMGQEVTMRCQPILGHNTVFWYRQTMMQGLELLAYFRNRAPLDDSGMPKDRFSAEMPDATLATLKIQPSEPRDSAVYFCASGLFPNNEQFFGPGTRLTVL.

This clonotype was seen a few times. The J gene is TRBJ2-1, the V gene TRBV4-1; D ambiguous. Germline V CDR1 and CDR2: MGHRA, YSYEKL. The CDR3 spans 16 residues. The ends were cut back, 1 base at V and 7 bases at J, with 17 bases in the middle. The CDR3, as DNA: TGCGCCAGCAGCCAAGGGGGTATCTTGGTCTCGAATGAGCAGTTCTTC. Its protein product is CASSQGGILVSNEQFF.

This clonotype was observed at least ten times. The CDR3 sequence: CAISDETGNTEAFF. The CDR3 DNA reads TGTGCCATCAGTGATGAGACAGGGAACACTGAAGCTTTCTTT. The rearrangement links TRBV10-3 to TRBJ1-1, with D possibly being TRBD1 (6 bases). The germline V and J ends were trimmed by 3 bases and 1 base, with 9 bases remaining between them. Germline assignment: CDR1 ENHRY and CDR2 SYGVKD. The CDR3 totals 14 residues.

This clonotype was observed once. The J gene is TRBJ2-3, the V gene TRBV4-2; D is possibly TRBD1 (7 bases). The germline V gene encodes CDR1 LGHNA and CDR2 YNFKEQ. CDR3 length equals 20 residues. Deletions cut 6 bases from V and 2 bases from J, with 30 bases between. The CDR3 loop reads CASRQGNLGGHRGTTDTQYF. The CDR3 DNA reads TGTGCCAGCAGACAGGGGAACCTAGGAGGGCACCGAGGAACCACAGATACGCAGTATTTT.

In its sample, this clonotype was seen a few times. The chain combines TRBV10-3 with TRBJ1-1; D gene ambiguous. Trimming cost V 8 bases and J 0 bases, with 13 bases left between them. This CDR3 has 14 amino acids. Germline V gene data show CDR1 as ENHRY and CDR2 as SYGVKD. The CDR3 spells CAIGEVGMNTEAFF. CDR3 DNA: TGTGCCATCGGGGAAGTGGGGATGAACACTGAAGCTTTCTTT.